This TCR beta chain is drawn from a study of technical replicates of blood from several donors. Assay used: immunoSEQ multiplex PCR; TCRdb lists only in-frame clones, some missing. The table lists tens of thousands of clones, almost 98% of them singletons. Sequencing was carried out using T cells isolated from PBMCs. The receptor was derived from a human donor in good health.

The CDR3 loop is CASSPGLAGVAGGDEQYF. DNA of the CDR3: TGTGCCAGCAGCCCAGGACTAGCGGGAGTGGCTGGGGGTGACGAGCAGTACTTC. The chain couples TRBV7-9 to TRBJ2-7, with 13 bases that match TRBD2. This CDR3 spans 18 amino acids. V shed 5 bases, J shed 5 bases, and the junction held 15 bases outside the gene matches. Germline CDR1 is SEHNR and CDR2 is FQNEAQ (reference sequence).